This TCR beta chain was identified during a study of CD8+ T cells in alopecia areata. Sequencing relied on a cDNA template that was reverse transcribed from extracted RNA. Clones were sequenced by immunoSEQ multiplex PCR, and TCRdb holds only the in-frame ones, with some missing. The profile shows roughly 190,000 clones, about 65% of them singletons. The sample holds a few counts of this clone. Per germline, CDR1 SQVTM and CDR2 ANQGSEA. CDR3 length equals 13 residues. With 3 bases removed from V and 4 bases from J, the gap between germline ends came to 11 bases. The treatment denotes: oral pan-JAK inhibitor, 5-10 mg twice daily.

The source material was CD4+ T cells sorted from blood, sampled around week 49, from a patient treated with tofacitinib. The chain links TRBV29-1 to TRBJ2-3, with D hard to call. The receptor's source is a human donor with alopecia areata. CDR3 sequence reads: CSVDRFAADTQYF. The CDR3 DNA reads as TGCAGCGTTGACCGGTTTGCGGCAGATACGCAGTATTTT.